This T cell receptor beta chain derives from a study of Graves' ophthalmopathy and Graves' hyperthyroidism. The CDR3 consists of 15 residues. Germline V CDR1 and CDR2: MNHNS, SASEGT. Trimming took 7 bases from V and 0 from J, leaving 15 bases between them. RNA transcripts were the template, and TCR beta CDR3 regions were amplified from them. HTBI primers primed a first-round RT-PCR, and a second-round multiplex PCR followed. TCRdb processed the multiplex PCR reads anew with MiXCR; each CDR3 protein has one entry. The profile shows about 160,000 distinct CDR3 sequences, over 35% of them singletons. Sequencing was done on a sample of peripheral blood. The J gene is TRBJ1-1, the V gene TRBV6-1, with D possibly TRBD1 on 5 matching bases. The source of this sequence is a middle-aged woman with Graves' ophthalmopathy. The CDR3: CASIVGLGVNTEAFF. In DNA, the CDR3 is TGTGCCAGCATCGTCGGGTTGGGGGTGAACACTGAAGCTTTCTTT.